The clone carrying this TCR beta chain was observed a few times. The sample belongs to a study of T cell responses to AZD1222 COVID-19 vaccine. TCRdb keeps only in-frame clones here, not all; method: immunoSEQ multiplex PCR. The table has about 120,000 clones, less than 95% seen once. The CDR3 spans 14 residues. Germline V gene data show CDR1 as SGHTS and CDR2 as YDEGEE. V gave up 4 bases and J gave up 11 bases, with 21 bases separating them. The sample here was peripheral blood, taken on day 0 of AZD1222 vaccination. This TCR was sampled from an adult in good health. The V gene is TRBV5-8, the J gene TRBJ1-1; possibly TRBD1 for D (5 bases). The chain's CDR3 is CASSRAAGVRVAFF. CDR3 DNA sequence: TGTGCCAGCAGCCGGGCGGCGGGGGTCAGGGTGGCTTTCTTT.